The sequence of this T cell receptor (beta chain) was determined in a study of beta chain features in type 1 diabetes. Per the germline V gene, CDR1 is LGHNT and CDR2 is FRNRAP. The CDR3 spans 13 residues. Trimming pared 4 bases from V and 1 base from J, leaving 7 bases between. Expressed TCRB transcripts got sequenced, as all isolated RNA was reverse transcribed. The table came from immunoSEQ multiplex PCR; TCRdb's copy has only in-frame clones and leaves some out. The sample carries 200,000 to 300,000 clones, around an eighth recorded once. The chain joins TRBV12-5 to TRBJ1-1, with a tentative D call TRBD1 (5 bases). The TCR was taken from a woman between 40 and 50 years old in good health. The specimen was naive CD4+ T cells from blood. The CDR3 region has the DNA TGTGCTAGTGGTTACAGGACGAACACTGAAGCTTTCTTT. Its protein product is CASGYRTNTEAFF.